The rows below give T cell receptor beta chains drawn from one sample of a study of patients and donors after allogeneic stem cell transplantation. Each CDR3 protein is one row after TCRdb ran MiXCR on the RT-PCR reads. The table lists under 170,000 distinct CDR3 sequences, 30% to 45% of them singletons. The sequenced sample consisted of blood, either unsorted or a sorted T cell fraction (not recorded which). The source of these receptors is a human donor who was either an allogeneic HSCT recipient or a stem cell or donor lymphocyte infusion donor (not recorded which). It is not recorded whose cells these are; they may come from a transplant donor. CDR3s include the opening cysteine and the closing phenylalanine or tryptophan. The order of the fields is V gene, J gene, D gene, clone size, CDR3 DNA, CDR3 protein. D genes are given only for firm matches. Size values are once, few and many counts, or a class for expanded clones, and some rows have none.

TRBV5-4,TRBJ1-1,-,-,TGTGCCAGCAGCCCGATAGGGGCGGGTATGAACACTGAAGCTTTCTTT,CASSPIGAGMNTEAFF
TRBV4-2,TRBJ2-3,-,-,TGTGCCAGCAGCCAGGTTCGAGGGGAAGGAAATACGCAGTATTTT,CASSQVRGEGNTQYF
TRBV20-1,TRBJ1-5,-,-,TGCAGTGCTAGAGATCTGAGGGAGGGTGGTCAGCCCCAGCATTTT,CSARDLREGGQPQHF
TRBV6-2/TRBV6-3,TRBJ2-5,-,once,TGTGCCAGCAGTTCCCCTGCGTTCGGGGAGACCCAGTACTTC,CASSSPAFGETQYF
TRBV2,TRBJ1-1,-,few,TGTGCCAGCAATGCGGGGTTCCCTGAAGCTTTCTTT,CASNAGFPEAFF
TRBV5-1,TRBJ1-3,TRBD1,few,TGCGCCAGCAGCCCCCCCGACAGGGGAGACACCATATATTTT,CASSPPDRGDTIYF
TRBV4-3,TRBJ1-1,-,few,TGCGCCAGCAGCCGAGCCGGGAGGGCTGAAGCTTTCTTT,CASSRAGRAEAFF
TRBV12-3/TRBV12-4,TRBJ2-2,-,-,TGTGCCAGCAGGCAGGACGTTTCTGTCGGGGAGCTGTTTTTT,CASRQDVSVGELFF
TRBV12-3/TRBV12-4,TRBJ1-3,-,few,TGTGCCAGCACGATAACAGGGATCCCTGGAAACACCATATATTTT,CASTITGIPGNTIYF
TRBV7-6,TRBJ1-5,-,-,TGTGCCAGCAGCGCCCAGTTCAATCAGCCCCAGCATTTT,CASSAQFNQPQHF
TRBV6-2/TRBV6-3,TRBJ2-1,TRBD2,few,TGTGCCAGCATGGGACTAGCGGGGGACGGGCAGGAGCAGTTCTTC,CASMGLAGDGQEQFF
TRBV4-3,TRBJ1-4,-,-,TGCGCCAGCAGCCAAGACACCGGGCTCCCTGAAAAACTGTTTTTT,CASSQDTGLPEKLFF
TRBV12-3/TRBV12-4,TRBJ2-4,TRBD1,-,TGTGCCAGCAGTCCCCGGGGACAGTGGGGAAAAAACATTCAGTACTTC,CASSPRGQWGKNIQYF
TRBV7-9,TRBJ1-2,-,-,TGTGCCAGCAGCCCGACAGCTTCGGATGGCTACACCTTC,CASSPTASDGYTF
TRBV12-3/TRBV12-4,TRBJ1-2,-,few,TGTGCCAGCAGTTCGAAAGGGGCTACCTATGGCTACACCTTC,CASSSKGATYGYTF